This T cell receptor (beta chain) was identified in a study of T cells in localized non-small cell lung cancer. Study findings and constraints: A median of about 60 of the top 100 tumor clones appeared in adjacent lung, which was paired and uninvolved.

The germline V gene encodes CDR1 GTSNPN and CDR2 SVGIG (reference sequence). V was clipped by 2 bases and J by 10 bases, with 17 bases between them. CDR3 size: 14 residues. This clone was counted only a few times. Its antigen remains unknown. This table comes from immunoSEQ multiplex PCR, and its TCRdb copy is limited to in-frame clones, with some not included. The sample has approximately 30,000 clones, 93% seen once; the top ten hold roughly 7.7%. The sample in question was peripheral blood, obtained before any cancer treatment. The rearrangement links TRBV30 to TRBJ1-4, with D maybe TRBD1 (6 bases). This receptor was identified in a female donor over 55 with stage I lung adenocarcinoma. The CDR3 DNA reads TGTGCCTGGAGTAAAGGGGGAGGGAACGGAAAACTGTTTTTT. Protein: CAWSKGGGNGKLFF.